The 17 T cell receptor beta chains below come from one sample, sequenced in a study of shared clonotypes between healthy human individuals. Sequencing used immunoSEQ multiplex PCR; TCRdb keeps in-frame clones, though not all of them. Among about 510,000 clones, 75% to 80% were seen once, and the ten largest hold 12%. Sample: PBMCs. The receptor source for this set is a woman in her thirties or forties in good health. Some clones in this sample may be carry-over from other donors' samples.

V is TRBV4-1 and J is TRBJ2-5; 8 bases align to TRBD1. Looked up from germline, CDR1 is MGHRA and CDR2 is YSYEKL. The V and J ends lost 0 bases and 4 bases, in that order; junction bases with no gene match: 1. There are 14 residues in the CDR3. CDR3 sequence: CASSQDGQGETQYF. The CDR3 region has the DNA TGCGCCAGCAGCCAAGACGGACAGGGAGAGACCCAGTACTTC.

V gene TRBV7-2 combines with J gene TRBJ2-5; 7 positions agree with TRBD2. The trim removed 3 bases at V and 5 bases at J, leaving 9 bases unmatched. This CDR3 region has 15 residues. Germline V CDR1 and CDR2: SGHTA, FQGNSA. The CDR3 loop reads CASSFGGGSWETQYF. DNA for the CDR3: TGTGCCAGCAGCTTTGGTGGCGGGAGTTGGGAGACCCAGTACTTC.

The chain recombines TRBV30 with TRBJ2-1, with D tentatively TRBD2 (5 bases). V dropped 3 bases and J dropped 6 bases, with 18 bases sitting between them. The germline gives CDR1 GTSNPN, CDR2 SVGIG (reference sequence). This CDR3 comprises 15 residues. For the CDR3, the DNA is TGTGCCTGGAGCGAAACTAGGACCGCCCCCAATGAGCAGTTCTTC. Its protein is CAWSETRTAPNEQFF.

The genes are TRBV15 and TRBJ2-1; the match to TRBD2 covers 9 bases. V was clipped by 1 base and J by 7 bases; unmatched bases: 5. Germline CDR1 is LNHNV and CDR2 is YYDKDF (reference sequence). This CDR3 is 15 amino acids long. The CDR3 DNA reads as TGTGCCACCAGCAGAGTTAGCGGGAGCGTAAATGAGCAGTTCTTC. Protein product: CATSRVSGSVNEQFF. Together with reference TRBV15 and TRBJ2-1, the CDR3 gives the full variable domain: DAMVIQNPRYQVTQFGKPVTLSCSQTLNHNVMYWYQQKSSQAPKLLFHYYDKDFNNEADTPDNFQSRRPNTSFCFLDIRSPGLGDTAMYLCATSRVSGSVNEQFFGPGTRLTVL.

The gene calls are TRBV29-1 and TRBJ2-3; 12 bases line up with TRBD2. V dropped 7 bases and J dropped 5; count of bases not matched to a gene: 10. Germline lookup yields CDR1 SQVTM and CDR2 ANQGSEA. The CDR3 consists of 15 residues. The CDR3 region has the DNA TGCAGCGGGAGGACTAGCGGGATTTTTGTAGATACGCAGTATTTT. This translates into CSGRTSGIFVDTQYF.

The rearrangement uses TRBV4-1 and TRBJ2-3, with 7 bases lining up with TRBD2. This CDR3 is 16 amino acids long. From germline, CDR1 is MGHRA and CDR2 YSYEKL. The V and J ends lost 4 bases and 0 bases, in that order; junction bases with no gene match: 7. CDR3 region: CASSRSGVLSTDTQYF. CDR3 in DNA: TGCGCCAGCAGCCGCAGCGGGGTGCTGAGCACAGATACGCAGTATTTT.

V and J are TRBV2 and TRBJ2-2; TRBD1 matches 9 bases. V dropped 6 bases and J dropped 2; count of bases not matched to a gene: 7. This CDR3 has 16 amino acids. Germline CDR1 SNHLY, CDR2 FYNNEI. CDR3 in DNA: TGTGCCAGCAGAACCGGGACAGGGCCTAACACCGGGGAGCTGTTTTTT. Its protein product is CASRTGTGPNTGELFF.

This sequence joins TRBV7-3 and TRBJ2-7, with unresolved D. The CDR3 length is 15 residues. Germline assignment: CDR1 SGHTA and CDR2 FQGTGA. V shed 1 base and J shed 2 bases, with 12 bases lying between them. CDR3 in DNA: TGTGCCAGCAGCTTAAGGGCAGGAACAACCTACGAGCAGTACTTC. As protein: CASSLRAGTTYEQYF.

The chain employs TRBV28 and TRBJ2-5; D perhaps matches TRBD1 (6 bases). Germline assignment: CDR1 MDHEN and CDR2 SYDVKM. The CDR3 totals 14 residues. Trimming left V 6 bases short and J 1 base short, with 12 bases between. CDR3 in DNA: TGTGCCAGCAGCCGGACAGATTTCCAAGAGACCCAGTACTTC. This encodes CASSRTDFQETQYF.

CDR3 protein: CASSRGGRNEQYF. CDR3 nucleotides: TGTGCCAGCAGTAGGGGAGGGAGGAACGAGCAGTACTTC. J is TRBJ2-7 and V is TRBV28, with 7 bases lining up with TRBD2. There are 13 residues in the CDR3. CDR1 MDHEN and CDR2 SYDVKM come from the germline V gene. The J segment lost 5 bases and the V segment lost 5 bases, leaving 6 bases of the junction unmatched.

The rearrangement joins TRBV19 to TRBJ1-5, with D uncertain. CDR3 size: 14 residues. Between the trimmed V and J ends, which lost 3 bases and 6 bases, there was a span of 12 bases. Germline CDR1 and CDR2: LNHDA and SQIVND (reference sequence). CDR3 amino acids: CASSIGVAVQPQHF. CDR3 bases: TGTGCCAGTAGTATCGGGGTGGCGGTTCAGCCCCAGCATTTT.

CDR3 sequence (DNA): TGCGCCAGCAGCTTGGGCGGGGGCGAGGGCTACGAGCAGTACTTC. Encoded protein: CASSLGGGEGYEQYF. The J gene is TRBJ2-7, the V gene TRBV5-1; D possibly corresponds to TRBD2 (7 bases). The CDR3 is 15 residues long. The germline V gene encodes CDR1 SGHRS and CDR2 YFSETQ. V was shortened by 0 bases and J by 3 bases, with 13 bases between the two germline ends.

The rearrangement joins TRBV7-9 to TRBJ1-1; D not resolved. Germline loops: CDR1 SEHNR, CDR2 FQNEAQ (reference sequence). Trimming left V 2 bases short and J 3 bases short, with 10 bases between. This CDR3 comprises 14 residues. CDR3 residues: CASSLWDGDTEAFF. The CDR3 DNA reads as TGTGCCAGCAGCTTATGGGATGGTGACACTGAAGCTTTCTTT.

CDR3 in amino acids: CASSLGGTGGSEQYF. In nucleotides, the CDR3 is TGTGCCAGCAGTTTAGGGGGGACAGGGGGCTCCGAGCAGTACTTC. The rearrangement joins TRBV28 to TRBJ2-7; 12 bases map to TRBD1. Trimming cost V 2 bases and J 6 bases; bases outside gene matches: 5. Per the germline V gene, CDR1 is MDHEN and CDR2 is SYDVKM. This CDR3 is built from 15 residues.

V usage is TRBV28 and J usage is TRBJ1-5, with D possibly matching TRBD1 (5 bases). V lost 7 bases and J lost 3, with 13 bases in between. CDR1 is MDHEN, CDR2 SYDVKM, per germline. This CDR3 is 14 amino acids long. The CDR3: CASTLGPFNQPQHF. DNA for the CDR3: TGTGCCAGCACCCTGGGGCCGTTCAATCAGCCCCAGCATTTT.

The CDR3 here is CASSLGQGWIDTQYF. The CDR3 DNA reads as TGTGCCAGCAGCTTAGGACAGGGGTGGATAGATACGCAGTATTTT. This rearrangement joins TRBV11-3 to TRBJ2-3; 8 bases align to TRBD1. The CDR3 runs 15 residues. Germline assignment: CDR1 SGHNT and CDR2 YENEEA. Losses at the gene ends were 1 base for V and 5 bases for J; bases not matched to a gene: 5.

The chain recombines TRBV7-6 with TRBJ2-1; TRBD2 aligns across 7 bases. This CDR3 has 16 residues. V lost 4 bases, J lost 0 bases, and 6 bases stayed unmatched. Germline assignment: CDR1 SGHVS and CDR2 FNYEAQ. The CDR3 bases are TGTGCCAGCAGCTCCTCACGGGAGGTCTCCTACAATGAGCAGTTCTTC. This encodes CASSSSREVSYNEQFF.